The 30 T cell receptor beta chains given below trace back to one sample, sequenced in a study of T-cell memory formation after mild COVID-19. TCRdb fed the 5' RACE reads into MiXCR, producing one record per CDR3 protein. The table records nearly 110,000 distinct CDR3 sequences, about 17% of them present only once. The source material was PBMCs or a T cell subset sorted from them (not recorded which). These receptors came from an adult woman who had mild COVID-19 (a few samples of this study predate the infection). Cell type and time point are not known.

This clonotype was observed a handful of times. The chain uses TRBV9 and TRBJ2-1; D perhaps matches TRBD1 (6 bases). This CDR3 region has 16 residues. V dropped 3 bases and J dropped 0 bases, with 13 bases sitting between them. CDR1 and CDR2 (germline): SGDLS, YYNGEE. CDR3 nucleotide sequence: TGTGCCAGCAGCGAAGGGACACTTGGCTCCTACAATGAGCAGTTCTTC. Amino acid sequence: CASSEGTLGSYNEQFF.

There are a few counts of this clonotype. J is TRBJ2-3 and V is TRBV9; TRBD2 might be the D (6 bases). Germline CDR1 and CDR2: SGDLS and YYNGEE. The length of the CDR3 is 15 residues. V gave up 3 bases and J gave up 5 bases, with 16 bases separating them. The CDR3 bases are TGTGCCAGCAGCGATGGGGGGAAGATGCGAGATACGCAGTATTTT. This codes for CASSDGGKMRDTQYF.

CDR3 amino acids: CASSLVPRELGTGELFF. CDR3 bases: TGCGCCAGCAGCTTGGTCCCCAGGGAGTTAGGGACCGGGGAGCTGTTTTTT. The chain is built from TRBV5-1 and TRBJ2-2; D might be TRBD1 or TRBD2, each matching 5 bases. Trimming took 0 bases from V and 5 from J, leaving 17 bases between them. This CDR3 has 17 amino acids. Germline assignment: CDR1 SGHRS and CDR2 YFSETQ.

V usage is TRBV30 and J usage is TRBJ1-6, with TRBD1 identical over 7 bases. The CDR3 is made up of 15 amino acids. The germline gives CDR1 GTSNPN, CDR2 SVGIG (reference sequence). The ends lost 0 bases at V and 4 bases at J; junction bases unmatched: 3. For the CDR3, the DNA is TGTGCCTGGAGTGTCCAGACAGGGTATAATTCACCCCTCCACTTT. Residues: CAWSVQTGYNSPLHF.

The chain has TRBV5-3 and TRBJ2-1, with 15 bases that match TRBD2. TRBV5-3 belongs to the ORF category, with a function that is uncertain. This CDR3 has 16 residues. J was trimmed by 9 bases and V by 2 bases; bases with no gene match: 6. CDR3 protein: CARSFGGLAGGTEQFF. For the CDR3, the DNA is TGTGCCAGAAGCTTCGGCGGACTAGCGGGGGGGACTGAGCAGTTCTTC.

This clonotype has only a few counts. The chain couples TRBV5-1 to TRBJ2-7, with 7 bases matching TRBD1. CDR3 size: 14 residues. In germline, CDR1 is SGHRS, CDR2 YFSETQ. The junction had 10 bases not matched to a gene; V was cut back by 6 bases and J by 4 bases. The CDR3 DNA reads as TGCGCCAGCAAAGACCAAGACAGGGCATACGAGCAGTACTTC. It encodes CASKDQDRAYEQYF.

This clonotype was counted ten times or more. The V gene is TRBV7-9, the J gene TRBJ2-3; the match to TRBD2 covers 7 bases. Germline assignment: CDR1 SEHNR and CDR2 FQNEAQ (reference sequence). This CDR3 comprises 16 residues. After removal of 5 bases from V and 0 bases from J, the junction contained 8 bases not matched to a gene. The CDR3 loop reads CASSLIRAGSTDTQYF. CDR3 coding DNA: TGTGCCAGCAGCCTAATCCGAGCGGGGAGCACAGATACGCAGTATTTT. The entire variable domain, with the rest obtained from reference TRBV7-9 and TRBJ2-3, is as follows: DTGVSQNPRHKITKRGQNVTFRCDPISEHNRLYWYRQTLGQGPEFLTYFQNEAQLEKSRLLSDRFSAERPKGSFSTLEIQRTEQGDSAMYLCASSLIRAGSTDTQYFGPGTRLTVL.

The chain recombines TRBV6-2 or TRBV6-3 with TRBJ2-7, with D unclear. Germline CDR1 reads MNHEY; CDR2 reads SVGEGT. Between the trimmed V and J ends, which lost 4 bases and 6 bases, there was a span of 10 bases. The CDR3 length is 12 residues. The CDR3 is CASSLWVGEQYF. CDR3 nucleotide sequence: TGTGCCAGCAGTTTATGGGTCGGCGAGCAGTACTTC.

This clonotype was counted many times. This chain links TRBV7-8 with TRBJ2-5, with D unclear. Per germline, CDR1 SGHVS and CDR2 FQNEAQ. The ends were cut back, 7 bases at V and 4 bases at J, with 19 bases in the middle. The CDR3 loop spans 15 amino acids. The CDR3 protein is CASNPPPRGRETQYF. DNA for the CDR3: TGTGCCAGCAACCCCCCACCCAGAGGCCGAGAGACCCAGTACTTC.

This clonotype was found a few times. This chain links TRBV4-1 with TRBJ2-2, with D possibly being TRBD1 (6 bases). Trimming took off 4 bases at V and 5 bases at J, with 23 bases between the two ends. Germline CDR1 is MGHRA and CDR2 is YSYEKL. The length of the CDR3 is 18 residues. The DNA for the CDR3 is TGCGCCAGCAGCCCAGGGAGCGGACCACAGGGTTGGACCGGGGAGCTGTTTTTT. Its protein is CASSPGSGPQGWTGELFF.

The chain employs TRBV5-6 and TRBJ2-7; TRBD2 is a possible D gene (6 bases). The CDR3 runs to 14 residues. Germline CDR1 SGHDT, CDR2 YYEEEE. V lost 2 bases, J lost 2 bases, and 11 bases lay in between. The CDR3 sequence: CASSFAGNTYEQYF. CDR3 sequence (DNA): TGTGCCAGCAGCTTTGCGGGGAACACCTACGAGCAGTACTTC.

This clonotype was seen once. For the CDR3, the DNA is TGTGCCAGCAGTTTATTGCCAGGAGACCGCTATGGCTACACCTTC. It specifies CASSLLPGDRYGYTF. The J gene is TRBJ1-2, the V gene TRBV27; no clear D. Per germline, CDR1 MNHEY and CDR2 SMNVEV (reference sequence). With 1 base removed from V and 4 bases from J, the gap between germline ends came to 13 bases. This CDR3 is built from 15 residues.

There are a few counts of this clonotype. The chain joins TRBV25-1 to TRBJ1-1; D uncertain. V lost 4 bases to trimming and J lost 7 bases, with 13 bases between them. The CDR3 sequence is 13 residues long. CDR1 and CDR2 (germline): MGHDK, SYGVNS. CDR3 in DNA: TGTGCCAGCAGTGCAACCCGGGTCAGTGAAGCTTTCTTT. Protein: CASSATRVSEAFF.

The CDR3 DNA sequence: TGTGCCAGCAGCCCGGGGACGGATTCCTACGAGCAGTACTTC. Protein product: CASSPGTDSYEQYF. This rearrangement joins TRBV6-5 to TRBJ2-7; D possibly matches TRBD1 or TRBD2 (5 bases each). Germline CDR1 MNHEY, CDR2 SVGAGI. The V end was cut by 6 bases, the J end by 1 base, with 13 bases between. The length of the CDR3 is 14 residues.

This sequence joins TRBV7-9 and TRBJ1-5; no definite D call. The V and J ends lost 5 bases and 3 bases respectively, with 17 bases between them. The CDR3 spans 16 residues. The germline V gene encodes CDR1 SEHNR and CDR2 FQNEAQ (reference sequence). The CDR3 DNA is TGTGCCAGCAGCAAGGCGGCATTTGAACTCAATCAGCCCCAGCATTTT. Its protein is CASSKAAFELNQPQHF. The full variable domain, completed using reference TRBV7-9 and TRBJ1-5, is DTGVSQNPRHKITKRGQNVTFRCDPISEHNRLYWYRQTLGQGPEFLTYFQNEAQLEKSRLLSDRFSAERPKGSFSTLEIQRTEQGDSAMYLCASSKAAFELNQPQHFGDGTRLSIL.

The chain recombines TRBV13 with TRBJ1-4; 8 bases align to TRBD1. V shed 5 bases and J 5 bases; nucleotides not matched to a gene: 4. The germline V gene encodes CDR1 PRHDT and CDR2 FYEKMQ (reference sequence). The CDR3 contains 14 residues. The DNA for the CDR3 is TGTGCCAGCAGCGGCAGGGGGCGAAATGAAAAACTGTTTTTT. Translating it yields CASSGRGRNEKLFF.

This clonotype was picked up a small number of times. The chain combines TRBV7-8 with TRBJ2-7, with TRBD2 identical over 10 bases. CDR3 size: 15 residues. Germline CDR1 SGHVS, CDR2 FQNEAQ. J gave up 3 bases and V 4 bases, and 6 bases lay outside the gene matches. CDR3 loop: CASSYSSGRGYEQYF. The CDR3 coding sequence is TGTGCCAGCAGCTATTCTAGCGGGAGAGGCTACGAGCAGTACTTC.

This chain connects TRBV29-1 to TRBJ2-7; possible D gene TRBD2, 6 bases. CDR1 is SQVTM, CDR2 ANQGSEA, per germline. The CDR3 loop spans 12 amino acids. Trimming took 5 bases from V and 0 from J, leaving 8 bases between them. The CDR3 DNA reads TGCAGCGTTTCCGGGAGCTCCTACGAGCAGTACTTC. Its translation is CSVSGSSYEQYF.

V and J are TRBV18 and TRBJ2-1; TRBD2 matches at 13 bases. J gave up 2 bases and V 6 bases, and 7 bases lay outside the gene matches. The CDR3 consists of 17 residues. CDR1 is KGHSH, CDR2 LQKENI, per germline. The CDR3 nucleotides read TGTGCCAGCTCGCCCGGGACTAGCGGGGAAACCTACAATGAGCAGTTCTTC. Residues: CASSPGTSGETYNEQFF.

There are a few counts of this clonotype. The chain recombines TRBV20-1 with TRBJ2-7; D may correspond to TRBD1 or TRBD2 (5 bases each). CDR3 size: 15 residues. Trimming took 2 bases from V and 2 from J, leaving 16 bases between them. CDR1 and CDR2 from the germline V gene are DFQATT and SNEGSKA (reference sequence). The CDR3 bases are TGCAGTGCTAGATTGGATAGAGGGACCCCCTACGAGCAGTACTTC. Its protein is CSARLDRGTPYEQYF.

This clonotype has just a few counts. The chain uses TRBV6-1 and TRBJ2-7, with 11 bases fitting TRBD2. The CDR3 has 14 amino acids. V trimming: 11 bases; J trimming: 5 bases; junction bases outside the gene matches: 11. Germline CDR1 MNHNS, CDR2 SASEGT. The CDR3 spells CASLSGGASDEQYF. The CDR3 coding sequence is TGTGCCTCCCTTAGCGGGGGGGCTTCAGACGAGCAGTACTTC.

This clonotype was seen a few times. This sequence joins TRBV28 and TRBJ2-1, with 15 bases aligning to TRBD2. V shed 6 bases and J 3 bases; nucleotides not matched to a gene: 3. The CDR3 has 16 residues. The germline gives CDR1 MDHEN, CDR2 SYDVKM. In nucleotides, the CDR3 is TGTGCCAGCAGGCCGGGACTAGCGGGAGGCTACAATGAGCAGTTCTTC. This codes for CASRPGLAGGYNEQFF.

This clonotype showed up just a few times. The chain carries TRBV6-5 and TRBJ1-1; D possibly corresponds to TRBD1 (5 bases). CDR1 is MNHEY, CDR2 SVGAGI, per germline. This CDR3 spans 18 amino acids. Deletions cut 4 bases from V and 3 bases from J, with 24 bases between. The CDR3, as DNA: TGTGCCAGCAGTTTCCCCCGGGGGGACCCCCGGGAGTACACTGAAGCTTTCTTT. This sequence encodes CASSFPRGDPREYTEAFF.

This clonotype was detected a few times. The chain combines TRBV13 with TRBJ2-7; D not resolved. The CDR3 has 13 amino acids. Germline V lookup: CDR1 PRHDT, CDR2 FYEKMQ (reference sequence). Trimming shortened V by 4 bases and J by 4 bases, and 11 bases separated the two germline ends. CDR3 amino acids: CASSSGPKYEQYF. As DNA, the CDR3 is TGTGCCAGCAGCTCCGGGCCCAAGTACGAGCAGTACTTC.

This clonotype was seen a handful of times. This chain uses TRBV24-1 with TRBJ2-3, with 12 bases aligning to TRBD1. V lost 1 base and J lost 4; bases outside the gene matches: 5. The CDR3 runs 17 residues. CDR1 is KGHDR, CDR2 SFDVKD, per germline. The CDR3 DNA sequence: TGTGCCACCAGTGATTTAAGAGGGACAGGGGGCCCAGATACGCAGTATTTT. Its protein product is CATSDLRGTGGPDTQYF.

The CDR3 DNA reads TGTGCCACCAGCAGGGGTGGCGAGCAGTACTTC. Its translation: CATSRGGEQYF. The chain couples TRBV24-1 to TRBJ2-7, with D tentatively TRBD1 (6 bases). The CDR3 runs to 11 residues. Per germline, CDR1 KGHDR and CDR2 SFDVKD. V was trimmed by 7 bases and J by 6 bases, leaving 9 bases between them.

This clonotype came up a few times. J is TRBJ1-2 and V is TRBV7-9, with D maybe TRBD1 (5 bases). The germline gives CDR1 SEHNR, CDR2 FQNEAQ (reference sequence). V was pared by 10 bases and J by 8 bases, with 14 bases between. The CDR3 sequence is 11 residues long. In nucleotides, the CDR3 is TGTGCCACCTCCGGGGGGGTAGGCTACACCTTC. The encoded protein is CATSGGVGYTF.

The CDR3 DNA sequence: TGTGCCAGCAGCAAACAGGGGGCCTACGAGCAGTACTTC. Protein product: CASSKQGAYEQYF. The genes are TRBV7-6 and TRBJ2-7; TRBD1 aligns across 8 bases. J lost 2 bases, V lost 5 bases, and 2 bases had no gene match. CDR3 size: 13 residues. Germline V gene lookup returns CDR1 SGHVS and CDR2 FNYEAQ. Supplemented by reference TRBV7-6 and TRBJ2-7, the full variable domain reads GAGVSQSPRYKVTKRGQDVALRCDPISGHVSLYWYRQALGQGPEFLTYFNYEAQQDKSGLPNDRFSAERPEGSISTLTIQRTEQRDSAMYRCASSKQGAYEQYFGPGTRLTVT.

The chain is built from TRBV5-1 and TRBJ1-2; maybe TRBD1 (5 bases). Trimming removed 0 bases from V and 4 bases from J, with 7 bases in between. This CDR3 contains 13 residues. CDR1 is SGHRS and CDR2 is YFSETQ in the germline V gene. The CDR3 reads CASSLAQAYGYTF. The CDR3 bases are TGCGCCAGCAGCTTGGCACAGGCCTATGGCTACACCTTC.

This clonotype was seen only a few times. The rearrangement links TRBV20-1 to TRBJ2-7; 9 bases are shared with TRBD2. The germline V gene encodes CDR1 DFQATT and CDR2 SNEGSKA (reference sequence). Losses at the gene ends were 2 bases for V and 3 bases for J; bases not matched to a gene: 8. The CDR3 length is 15 residues. The CDR3 loop is CSARWREGLIYEQYF. The CDR3 nucleotides are TGCAGTGCTAGATGGCGGGAGGGCCTAATCTACGAGCAGTACTTC.